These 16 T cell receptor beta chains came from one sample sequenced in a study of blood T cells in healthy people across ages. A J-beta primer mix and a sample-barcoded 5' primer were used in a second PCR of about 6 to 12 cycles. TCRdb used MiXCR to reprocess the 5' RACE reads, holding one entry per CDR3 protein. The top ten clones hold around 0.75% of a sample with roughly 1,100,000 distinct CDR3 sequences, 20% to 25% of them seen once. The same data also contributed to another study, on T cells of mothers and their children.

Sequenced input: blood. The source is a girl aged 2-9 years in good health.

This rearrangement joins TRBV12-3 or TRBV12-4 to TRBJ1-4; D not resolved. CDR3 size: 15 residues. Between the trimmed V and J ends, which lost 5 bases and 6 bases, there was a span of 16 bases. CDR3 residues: CASSPSGMWDEKLFF. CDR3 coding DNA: TGTGCCAGCAGTCCGAGCGGGATGTGGGATGAAAAACTGTTTTTT.

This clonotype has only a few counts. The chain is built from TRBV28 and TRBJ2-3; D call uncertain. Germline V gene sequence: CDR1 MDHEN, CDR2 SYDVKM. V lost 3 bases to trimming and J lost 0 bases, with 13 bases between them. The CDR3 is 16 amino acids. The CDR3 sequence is CASSLRRLASTDTQYF. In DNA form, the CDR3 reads TGTGCCAGCAGTTTGCGCAGACTGGCAAGCACAGATACGCAGTATTTT.

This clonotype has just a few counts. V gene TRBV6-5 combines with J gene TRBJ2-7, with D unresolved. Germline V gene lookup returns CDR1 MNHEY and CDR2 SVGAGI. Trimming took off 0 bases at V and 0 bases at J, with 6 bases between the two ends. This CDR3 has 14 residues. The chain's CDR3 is CASSYSIGSYEQYF. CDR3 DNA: TGTGCCAGCAGTTACTCGATTGGCTCCTACGAGCAGTACTTC.

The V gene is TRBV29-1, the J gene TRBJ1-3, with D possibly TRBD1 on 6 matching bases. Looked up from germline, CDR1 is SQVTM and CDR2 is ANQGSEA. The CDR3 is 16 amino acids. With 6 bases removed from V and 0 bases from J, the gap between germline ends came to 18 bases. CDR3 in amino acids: CSVWGGTNFSGNTIYF. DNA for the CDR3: TGCAGCGTCTGGGGGGGCACAAATTTCTCTGGAAACACCATATATTTT.

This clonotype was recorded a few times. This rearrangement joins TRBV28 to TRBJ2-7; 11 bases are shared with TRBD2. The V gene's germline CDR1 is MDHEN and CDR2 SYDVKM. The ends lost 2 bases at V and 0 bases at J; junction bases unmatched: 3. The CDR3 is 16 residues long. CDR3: CASSLDTSGSSYEQYF. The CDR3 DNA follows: TGTGCCAGCAGTTTAGATACTAGCGGGAGCTCCTACGAGCAGTACTTC.

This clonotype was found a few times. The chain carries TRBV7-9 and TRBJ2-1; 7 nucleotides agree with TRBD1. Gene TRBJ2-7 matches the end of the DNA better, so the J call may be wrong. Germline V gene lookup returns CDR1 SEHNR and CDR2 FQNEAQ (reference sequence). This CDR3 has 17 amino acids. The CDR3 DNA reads TGTGCCAGCAGCTTAGGGGACAGTTCACCCCACTCCTACGAGCAGTACTTC. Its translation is CASSLGDSSPHSYEQYF.

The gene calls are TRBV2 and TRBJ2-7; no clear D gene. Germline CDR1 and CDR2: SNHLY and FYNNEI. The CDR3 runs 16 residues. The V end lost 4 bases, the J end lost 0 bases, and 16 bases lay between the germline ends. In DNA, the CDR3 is TGTGCCAGCAGTGGGTCGGGCAGGTCGACCTCCTACGAGCAGTACTTC. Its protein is CASSGSGRSTSYEQYF. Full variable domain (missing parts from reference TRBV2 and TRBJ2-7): EPEVTQTPSHQVTQMGQEVILRCVPISNHLYFYWYRQILGQKVEFLVSFYNNEISEKSEIFDDQFSVERPDGSNFTLKIRSTKLEDSAMYFCASSGSGRSTSYEQYFGPGTRLTVT.

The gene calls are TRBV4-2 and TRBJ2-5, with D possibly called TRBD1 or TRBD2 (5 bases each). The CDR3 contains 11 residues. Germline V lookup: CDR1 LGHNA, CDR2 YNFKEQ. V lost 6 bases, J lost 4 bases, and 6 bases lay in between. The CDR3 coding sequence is TGTGCCAGCAGGGGGGTAGAGACCCAGTACTTC. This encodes CASRGVETQYF.

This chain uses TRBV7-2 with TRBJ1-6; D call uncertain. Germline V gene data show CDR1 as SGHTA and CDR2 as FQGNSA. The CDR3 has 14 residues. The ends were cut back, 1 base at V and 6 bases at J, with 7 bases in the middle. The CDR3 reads CASSLERVNSPLHF. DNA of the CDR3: TGTGCCAGCAGCTTAGAACGGGTTAATTCACCCCTCCACTTT. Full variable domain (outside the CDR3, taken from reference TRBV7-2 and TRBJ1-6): GAGVSQSPSNKVTEKGKDVELRCDPISGHTALYWYRQSLGQGLEFLIYFQGNSAPDKSGLPSDRFSAERTGGSVSTLTIQRTQQEDSAVYLCASSLERVNSPLHFGNGTRLTVT.

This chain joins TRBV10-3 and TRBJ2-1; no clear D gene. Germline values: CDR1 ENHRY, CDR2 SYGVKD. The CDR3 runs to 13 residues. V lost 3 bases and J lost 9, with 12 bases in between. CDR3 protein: CAISERSTGEQFF. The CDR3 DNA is TGTGCCATCAGTGAACGCTCCACGGGTGAGCAGTTCTTC.

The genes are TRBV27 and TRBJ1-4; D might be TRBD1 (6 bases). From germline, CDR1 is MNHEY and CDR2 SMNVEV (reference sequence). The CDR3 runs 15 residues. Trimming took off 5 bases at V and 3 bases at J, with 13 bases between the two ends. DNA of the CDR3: TGTGCCAGCAGTGATAGCGGGACATCTAATGAAAAACTGTTTTTT. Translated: CASSDSGTSNEKLFF.

CDR3 region: CASSLLVTSGNSYNEQFF. The CDR3 DNA reads TGCGCCAGCAGCTTGTTAGTGACTAGCGGGAACTCCTACAATGAGCAGTTCTTC. The chain joins TRBV5-1 to TRBJ2-1; 11 nucleotides match TRBD2. There are 18 residues in the CDR3. The germline CDR1 and CDR2 sequences are SGHRS and YFSETQ. V was pared by 1 base and J by 0 bases, with 6 bases of the junction left unmatched.

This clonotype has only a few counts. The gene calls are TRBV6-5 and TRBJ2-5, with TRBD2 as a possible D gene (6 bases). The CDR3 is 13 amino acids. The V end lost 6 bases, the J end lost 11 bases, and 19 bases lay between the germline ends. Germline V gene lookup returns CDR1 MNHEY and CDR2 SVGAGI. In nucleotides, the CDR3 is TGTGCCAGCAGCTACGAAGCAGCGGGTGAGCAGTACTTC. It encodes CASSYEAAGEQYF.

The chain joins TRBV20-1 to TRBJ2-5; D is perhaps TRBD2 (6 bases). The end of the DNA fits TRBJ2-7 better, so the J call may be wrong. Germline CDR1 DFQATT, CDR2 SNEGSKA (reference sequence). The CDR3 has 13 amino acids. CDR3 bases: TGCAGTGCTGGCCCCGGGACTTATTACGAGCAGTACTTC. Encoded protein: CSAGPGTYYEQYF.

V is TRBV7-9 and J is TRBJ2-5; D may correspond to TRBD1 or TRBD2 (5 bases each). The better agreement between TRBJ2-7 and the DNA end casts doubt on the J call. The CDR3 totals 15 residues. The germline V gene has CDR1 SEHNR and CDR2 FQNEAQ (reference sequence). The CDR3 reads CASSLPPGGSYEQYF. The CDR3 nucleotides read TGTGCCAGCAGCTTACCCCCTGGGGGATCCTACGAGCAGTACTTC.

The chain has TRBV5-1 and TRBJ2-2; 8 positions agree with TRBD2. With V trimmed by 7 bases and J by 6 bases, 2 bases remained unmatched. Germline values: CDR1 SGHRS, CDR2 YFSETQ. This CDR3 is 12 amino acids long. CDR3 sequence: CASREGAGELFF. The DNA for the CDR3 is TGCGCCAGCCGGGAGGGCGCCGGGGAGCTGTTTTTT.